What follows are 18 T cell receptor beta chains derived from one specimen sequenced in a study of shared clonotypes between healthy human individuals (dated by TCRdb to 2020 to 2022). Libraries were built with the immunoSEQ multiplex PCR assay. TCRdb holds this immuneACCESS table with in-frame rearrangements only. Some clones are missing; in checked studies, unresolved V genes explain under half, and the rest has no known cause. The sample table lists about 2.3 million clones, more than 80% of them with a count of one. The top ten clones comprise 0.39% of the sample. The source material was naive CD4+ T cells from PBMCs. Interpreted using the paper, the cell subset or site label stands for: CD45RA+ positively selected. The source is a man younger than 35 in good health. Some clones in this sample may be carry-over from other donors' samples.

The DNA of the CDR3 is TGTGCCACCAGAGATGGAGAGACCCAGTACTTC. Protein sequence: CATRDGETQYF. This chain uses TRBV15 with TRBJ2-5; no clear D gene. Trimming shortened V by 6 bases and J by 4 bases, and 6 bases separated the two germline ends. Looked up from germline, CDR1 is LNHNV and CDR2 is YYDKDF (reference sequence). The CDR3 has 11 residues.

V gene TRBV11-1 combines with J gene TRBJ2-2; 12 bases are shared with TRBD2. V shed 4 bases, J shed 7 bases, and the junction held 16 bases outside the gene matches. Germline loops: CDR1 SGHAT, CDR2 FQDESV (reference sequence). The CDR3 runs to 19 residues. The CDR3 DNA is TGTGCCAGCAGCTCCTCTACTAGCGGGAGGATGATTGGAGGCGGGGAGCTGTTTTTT. Amino acids: CASSSSTSGRMIGGGELFF.

The chain has TRBV7-8 and TRBJ1-1; D perhaps matches TRBD1 (6 bases). Trimming stripped 1 base from V and 1 base from J, with 16 bases between. CDR3 length: 17 amino acids. The germline CDR1 and CDR2 sequences are SGHVS and FQNEAQ. CDR3 bases: TGTGCCAGCAGCTTAGTCGTCAGGGGATTCGGGAACACTGAAGCTTTCTTT. Encoded protein: CASSLVVRGFGNTEAFF.

The J gene is TRBJ1-6, the V gene TRBV2; no firm D call. The V end lost 1 base, the J end lost 9 bases, and 7 bases lay between the germline ends. CDR1 SNHLY and CDR2 FYNNEI come from the germline V gene. The CDR3 spans 13 residues. The CDR3 nucleotides are TGTGCCAGCAGTGAAGAGCAGGCTTCACCCCTCCACTTT. Translation: CASSEEQASPLHF.

The rearrangement links TRBV7-3 to TRBJ1-2, with D perhaps TRBD1 (6 bases). Per germline, CDR1 SGHTA and CDR2 FQGTGA. Trimming took 5 bases from V and 6 from J, leaving 13 bases between them. The CDR3 is 13 amino acids. In nucleotides, the CDR3 is TGTGCCAGCAGCCTACAGGGAGGCGATGGCTACACCTTC. Translated, it gives CASSLQGGDGYTF.

The sample holds one count of this clone. This chain connects TRBV25-1 to TRBJ2-3; D remains ambiguous. CDR1 is MGHDK, CDR2 SYGVNS, per germline. The CDR3 has 18 residues. The ends were cut back, 8 bases at V and 6 bases at J, with 30 bases in the middle. CDR3 coding DNA: TGTGCCAGCCATTCCCTAATCCGCCGGGCCCACGGTGTCGATACGCAGTATTTT. Its protein is CASHSLIRRAHGVDTQYF.

The rearrangement joins TRBV4-1 to TRBJ1-5, with D tentatively TRBD1 (5 bases). The CDR3 loop spans 15 amino acids. CDR1 and CDR2 from the germline V gene are MGHRA and YSYEKL. The germline V and J ends were trimmed by 0 bases and 9 bases, with 15 bases remaining between them. The CDR3 DNA reads as TGCGCCAGCAGCCAAGATTGGACACTTACTCTGCCCCAGCATTTT. This codes for CASSQDWTLTLPQHF.

The rearrangement joins TRBV5-1 to TRBJ2-1, with D possibly being TRBD1 or TRBD2 (5 bases each). CDR1 and CDR2 (germline): SGHRS, YFSETQ. V dropped 1 base and J dropped 0 bases, with 17 bases sitting between them. The CDR3 totals 18 residues. The CDR3 loop reads CASSLSGDPLASYNEQFF. In nucleotides, the CDR3 is TGCGCCAGCAGCTTGAGTGGGGACCCTTTGGCCTCCTACAATGAGCAGTTCTTC.

The CDR3 region is CASRRPGLAGYNEQFF. The CDR3 DNA is TGTGCCAGCAGACGGCCGGGACTAGCGGGATACAATGAGCAGTTCTTC. The V gene is TRBV28, the J gene TRBJ2-1, with 13 bases matching TRBD2. Losses at the gene ends were 6 bases for V and 4 bases for J; bases not matched to a gene: 6. The CDR3 extends over 16 amino acids. In germline, CDR1 is MDHEN, CDR2 SYDVKM.

The chain joins TRBV7-8 to TRBJ2-1, with unresolved D. This CDR3 contains 13 residues. V lost 5 bases, J lost 0 bases, and 5 bases lay in between. CDR1 and CDR2 from the germline V gene are SGHVS and FQNEAQ. CDR3 nucleotide sequence: TGTGCCAGCAGCCAGGTCTCCTACAATGAGCAGTTCTTC. This translates into CASSQVSYNEQFF.

The chain is built from TRBV28 and TRBJ1-2; weak D call: TRBD1 (5 bases). The germline V gene has CDR1 MDHEN and CDR2 SYDVKM. The V end was cut by 6 bases, the J end by 2 bases, with 13 bases between. The CDR3 length is 14 residues. CDR3 protein: CASRPAGVNYGYTF. CDR3 nucleotide sequence: TGTGCCAGCAGACCTGCGGGGGTCAACTATGGCTACACCTTC.

The V and J genes are TRBV18 and TRBJ2-3, with 7 nucleotides matching TRBD1. Trimming removed 3 bases from V and 2 bases from J; junction bases left unmatched: 17. CDR3 length: 19 residues. Germline assignment: CDR1 KGHSH and CDR2 LQKENI. The CDR3 loop is CASSPSPWPTGLSTDTQYF. In nucleotides, the CDR3 is TGTGCCAGCTCACCTTCCCCCTGGCCGACAGGGCTTTCCACAGATACGCAGTATTTT.

The chain uses TRBV11-3 and TRBJ1-5; D unclear. The germline CDR1 and CDR2 sequences are SGHNT and YENEEA. Trimming stripped 1 base from V and 4 bases from J, with 8 bases between. This CDR3 comprises 14 residues. The CDR3 reads CASSLAMGNQPQHF. The CDR3 DNA follows: TGTGCCAGCAGCTTAGCTATGGGAAATCAGCCCCAGCATTTT.

This CDR3 reads CASRNQQGANTEAFF. The CDR3 DNA follows: TGTGCCAGCAGGAACCAACAGGGGGCAAACACTGAAGCTTTCTTT. This chain links TRBV7-3 with TRBJ1-1; 9 bases line up with TRBD1. Germline CDR1 and CDR2: SGHTA and FQGTGA. The ends lost 6 bases at V and 2 bases at J; junction bases unmatched: 7. The CDR3 is 15 amino acids.

The chain employs TRBV9 and TRBJ2-3, with 8 bases lining up with TRBD2. The CDR3 extends over 15 amino acids. V shed 4 bases and J 2 bases; nucleotides not matched to a gene: 6. Germline V CDR1 and CDR2: SGDLS, YYNGEE. Here the CDR3 reads CASSLRAGVTDTQYF. The CDR3 nucleotides are TGTGCCAGCAGCTTAAGAGCGGGAGTCACAGATACGCAGTATTTT.

The J gene is TRBJ2-5, the V gene TRBV11-3; D gene unclear. V shed 1 base and J shed 2 bases, with 11 bases lying between them. Germline V gives CDR1 SGHNT, CDR2 YENEEA. The CDR3 contains 15 residues. CDR3 sequence: CASSLGFSGQETQYF. The CDR3 region has the DNA TGTGCCAGCAGCTTAGGTTTTTCTGGGCAAGAGACCCAGTACTTC.

The V gene is TRBV18, the J gene TRBJ1-3; D gene uncertain. CDR3 length: 19 amino acids. The V end was cut by 0 bases, the J end by 0 bases, with 18 bases between. The germline V gene has CDR1 KGHSH and CDR2 LQKENI. CDR3 nucleotide sequence: TGTGCCAGCTCACCACCGAACGTCCTAGGTCGTACCTCTGGAAACACCATATATTTT. The encoded protein is CASSPPNVLGRTSGNTIYF.

V is TRBV2 and J is TRBJ1-2; D gene uncertain. The V end lost 6 bases, the J end lost 3 bases, and 11 bases lay between the germline ends. The length of the CDR3 is 13 residues. The germline CDR1 and CDR2 sequences are SNHLY and FYNNEI. The CDR3 DNA sequence: TGTGCCAGCAGAGGACGGCTGGACTATGGCTACACCTTC. It translates to CASRGRLDYGYTF. Full variable domain (rest looked up from reference TRBV2 and TRBJ1-2): EPEVTQTPSHQVTQMGQEVILRCVPISNHLYFYWYRQILGQKVEFLVSFYNNEISEKSEIFDDQFSVERPDGSNFTLKIRSTKLEDSAMYFCASRGRLDYGYTFGSGTRLTVV.